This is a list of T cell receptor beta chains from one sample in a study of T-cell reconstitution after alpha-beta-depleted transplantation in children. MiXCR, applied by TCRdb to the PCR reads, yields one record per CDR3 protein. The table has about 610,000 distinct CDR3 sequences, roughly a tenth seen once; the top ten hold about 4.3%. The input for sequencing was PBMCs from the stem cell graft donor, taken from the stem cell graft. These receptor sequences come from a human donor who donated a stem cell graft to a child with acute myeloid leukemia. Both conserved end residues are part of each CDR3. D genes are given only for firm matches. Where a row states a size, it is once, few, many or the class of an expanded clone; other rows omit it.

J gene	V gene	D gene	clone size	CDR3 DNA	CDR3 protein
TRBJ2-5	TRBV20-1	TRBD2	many	TGCAGCCTAGCGGGAGGGGTGGAGACCCAGTACTTC	CSLAGGVETQYF
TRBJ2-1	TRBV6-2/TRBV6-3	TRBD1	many	TGTGCCAGCAGTTCAGCCTCCTCCGGGACAGGGGCCTACAATGAGCAGTTCTTC	CASSSASSGTGAYNEQFF
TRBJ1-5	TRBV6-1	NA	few	TGTGCCAGCAGTGAATCAGGGCGTTTACAGCCCCAGCATTTT	CASSESGRLQPQHF
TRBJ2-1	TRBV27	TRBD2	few	TGTGCCAGCAGTTTATCAGGGCCTAGCGGGAGAGGGGAGCAGTTCTTC	CASSLSGPSGRGEQFF
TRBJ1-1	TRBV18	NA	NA	TGTGCCAGCTCACCACCCCAGGGAAGAATCACTGAAGCTTTCTTT	CASSPPQGRITEAFF
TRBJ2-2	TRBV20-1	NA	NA	TGCAGTGCCCCCGACAAGCGCGCGGATACCGGGGAGCTGTTTTTT	CSAPDKRADTGELFF
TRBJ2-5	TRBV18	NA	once	TGTGCCAGCTCACCAGTCGGGGCTCAAGAGACCCAGTACTTC	CASSPVGAQETQYF
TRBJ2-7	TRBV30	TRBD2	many	TGTGCCTGGAGAGTGGCGGGAGGCCGAGCGACCTCCTACGAGCAGTACTTC	CAWRVAGGRATSYEQYF
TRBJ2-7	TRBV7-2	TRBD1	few	TGTGCCAGCAGCTTGTCTTCCGGACAGGGGGGCTACGAGCAGTACTTC	CASSLSSGQGGYEQYF
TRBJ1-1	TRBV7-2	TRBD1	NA	TGTGCCAGCAGCGTTACAGGGGCTGGCACTGAAGCTTTCTTT	CASSVTGAGTEAFF
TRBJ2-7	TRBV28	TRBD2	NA	TGTGCCAGCATCAAAAGGGGGACTAGGCGGTACGAGCAGTACTTC	CASIKRGTRRYEQYF